This TCR beta chain was sequenced during a study of T cell responses to AZD1222 COVID-19 vaccine. Points on this clone: No antigen is known for it.

Germline loops: CDR1 SQVTM, CDR2 ANQGSEA. V was pared by 7 bases and J by 2 bases, with 13 bases of the junction left unmatched. The CDR3 is made up of 16 amino acids. Findings of the study overall: Spike-specific TCR breadth rose after two AZD1222 doses, and depth rose as well. Only a handful of AZD1222 recipients were seropositive at baseline.

Using immunoSEQ multiplex PCR, the repertoire was profiled, and TCRdb retains in-frame clones only, with some absent. Of about 89,000 clones listed, about 88% were seen once; the top ten hold roughly 5%. Second-dose timings of about 4 or about 12 weeks were pooled. V is TRBV29-1 and J is TRBJ2-4, with 8 bases lining up with TRBD1. This specimen consisted of peripheral blood, obtained 28 days after the second AZD1222 dose. This clonotype was sampled from an adult who received the AZD1222 COVID-19 vaccine. The chain's CDR3 is CSEPGQGGVSKNIQYF. CDR3 DNA sequence: TGCAGCGAACCCGGACAGGGTGGTGTGTCCAAAAACATTCAGTACTTC.